These 8 T cell receptor beta chains share one sample of origin, sequenced in a study of long-term antiretroviral therapy in people with HIV. Version v3.0 of the immunoSEQ assay was performed at survey level. The method was immunoSEQ multiplex PCR; TCRdb's version includes in-frame clones alone and lacks a portion of them. In the table there are roughly 44,000 clones, about 96% of which are singletons. Sequenced material: unsorted PBMCs, taken 3.7 years after starting antiretroviral therapy. All receptors derive from a woman aged 45-65 years with HIV.

This rearrangement joins TRBV4-2 to TRBJ1-2; possible D gene TRBD1, 6 bases. This CDR3 has 14 amino acids. With 1 base removed from V and 1 base from J, the gap between germline ends came to 7 bases. Germline V gene data show CDR1 as LGHNA and CDR2 as YNFKEQ. The CDR3 protein is CASSQGTVNYGYTF. The CDR3 nucleotides read TGTGCCAGCAGCCAAGGGACAGTTAACTATGGCTACACCTTC.

The chain recombines TRBV7-2 with TRBJ1-1; D call uncertain. The V gene's germline CDR1 is SGHTA and CDR2 FQGNSA. The V end was cut by 2 bases, the J end by 5 bases, with 15 bases between. This CDR3 has 15 residues. CDR3 nucleotides: TGTGCCAGCAGCTTAATGGGCAGGTCGGCTACTGAAGCTTTCTTT. This translates into CASSLMGRSATEAFF.

This chain joins TRBV6-1 and TRBJ1-2; no firm D call. CDR3 size: 14 residues. The V and J ends lost 2 bases and 3 bases respectively, with 10 bases between them. Germline V gene sequence: CDR1 MNHNS, CDR2 SASEGT. CDR3 in amino acids: CASSEFTADYGYTF. Here the CDR3 DNA reads TGTGCCAGCAGTGAATTTACGGCGGACTATGGCTACACCTTC.

This clone was observed a single time. It is likely a read error, because the conserved phenylalanine at the end of the CDR3 is missing. The DNA is omitted, as the CDR3 cannot be located on it reliably, and the CDR3 follows TCRdb's listing. The genes are TRBV21-1 and TRBJ1-3; TRBD1, the table's D call, was not compared with the DNA. TRBV21-1 is a documented pseudogene. Ends included, the CDR3 has 16 residues. Here the CDR3 reads CASSKKSRPGTGIEPP.

This chain connects TRBV5-4 to TRBJ2-7; 9 positions agree with TRBD2. V trimming: 2 bases; J trimming: 4 bases; junction bases outside the gene matches: 7. This CDR3 has 15 residues. Germline V gene sequence: CDR1 SGHNT, CDR2 YYREEE (reference sequence). The CDR3 DNA reads TGTGCCAGCAGCTTCGGGGTAGCGGGGGTATACGAGCAGTACTTC. Protein: CASSFGVAGVYEQYF.

This clone has a single count. The chain uses TRBV7-2 and TRBJ2-3, with 8 bases matching TRBD1. The germline CDR1 and CDR2 sequences are SGHTA and FQGNSA. The CDR3 runs 15 residues. The V segment lost 6 bases and the J segment 3 bases; nucleotides outside the gene matches: 8. The CDR3 DNA follows: TGTGCCAGCAGGCGCACAAGACAGGGGACAGATACGCAGTATTTT. Protein product: CASRRTRQGTDTQYF. Combining the CDR3 with reference TRBV7-2 and TRBJ2-3 gives the whole variable domain GAGVSQSPSNKVTEKGKDVELRCDPISGHTALYWYRQSLGQGLEFLIYFQGNSAPDKSGLPSDRFSAERTGGSVSTLTIQRTQQEDSAVYLCASRRTRQGTDTQYFGPGTRLTVL.

The gene calls are TRBV9 and TRBJ1-3; no reliable D call. CDR3 size: 15 residues. V gave up 4 bases and J gave up 4 bases, with 15 bases separating them. CDR1 is SGDLS, CDR2 YYNGEE, per germline. The CDR3 protein is CASSPALGFGNTIYF. The CDR3 DNA follows: TGTGCCAGCAGCCCCGCTCTAGGCTTCGGAAACACCATATATTTT. The full variable domain, its missing parts supplied by reference TRBV9 and TRBJ1-3, is DSGVTQTPKHLITATGQRVTLRCSPRSGDLSVYWYQQSLDQGLQFLIQYYNGEERAKGNILERFSAQQFPDLHSELNLSSLELGDSALYFCASSPALGFGNTIYFGEGSWLTVV.

This chain's CDR3 is CASSPYGTDTQYF. DNA of the CDR3: TGTGCCAGCAGTCCCTACGGCACAGATACGCAGTATTTT. The J gene is TRBJ2-3, the V gene TRBV5-6, with D unclear. CDR3 size: 13 residues. Per germline, CDR1 SGHDT and CDR2 YYEEEE. V was pared by 5 bases and J by 1 base, with 8 bases between.